The 21 T cell receptor beta chains below were found in one sample sequenced in a study of shared clonotypes between healthy human individuals. Sequenced by immunoSEQ multiplex PCR; TCRdb stores in-frame clones only, minus some. The sample gives 1.4 million or so clones, approximately 98.5% of which show up once; about 0.35% is in the top ten. The sequenced sample consisted of naive CD4+ T cells sorted from blood. Subset denoted: CD45RA+ positively selected. The receptors were sampled from a man aged 30 to 39 in good health.

The chain links TRBV18 to TRBJ1-1; TRBD1 matches 8 bases. This CDR3 is built from 16 residues. V trimming: 3 bases; J trimming: 1 base; junction bases outside the gene matches: 7. The germline gives CDR1 KGHSH, CDR2 LQKENI. This CDR3 is CASSPLTGTGNTEAFF. The CDR3 DNA follows: TGTGCCAGCTCACCGCTGACCGGGACAGGGAACACTGAAGCTTTCTTT.

The chain combines TRBV19 with TRBJ2-3; D remains unclear. CDR1 is LNHDA, CDR2 SQIVND, per germline (reference sequence). V lost 7 bases and J lost 6, with 8 bases in between. The CDR3 covers 11 residues. The CDR3 is CASKAGDTQYF. DNA of the CDR3: TGTGCCAGTAAAGCCGGGGATACGCAGTATTTT.

The chain recombines TRBV18 with TRBJ2-2, with TRBD1 as a possible D gene (6 bases). CDR3 length equals 15 residues. V gave up 3 bases and J gave up 8 bases, with 16 bases separating them. CDR1 and CDR2 (germline): KGHSH, LQKENI. The CDR3 nucleotides read TGTGCCAGCTCACCGGGGGCAGGAAGGATTGGGGAGCTGTTTTTT. It translates to CASSPGAGRIGELFF.

Comment on this clone: Other DNA sequences in the same sample also yield this CDR3. The chain employs TRBV18 and TRBJ2-5; D is unclear. The CDR3 length is 13 residues. V dropped 0 bases and J dropped 5 bases, with 7 bases sitting between them. Germline V lookup: CDR1 KGHSH, CDR2 LQKENI. The CDR3 is CASSPPAVETQYF. Written as DNA, the CDR3 is TGTGCCAGCTCACCACCGGCGGTTGAGACCCAGTACTTC.

The chain recombines TRBV6-6 with TRBJ2-2, with TRBD2 as a possible D gene (6 bases). Trimming took 6 bases from V and 4 from J, leaving 12 bases between them. Germline CDR1 is MNHNY and CDR2 is SVGAGI (reference sequence). This CDR3 region has 14 residues. CDR3 residues: CASRAGLLTGELFF. The CDR3, as DNA: TGTGCCAGCAGGGCGGGACTCCTCACCGGGGAGCTGTTTTTT.

J is TRBJ1-5 and V is TRBV29-1; a possible D gene is TRBD1 (5 bases). Germline loops: CDR1 SQVTM, CDR2 ANQGSEA. CDR3 length: 12 amino acids. V lost 4 bases and J 5 bases, leaving 9 bases between the germline ends. In DNA form, the CDR3 reads TGCAGCGTTGGACAGATAGATCAGCCCCAGCATTTT. Its translation is CSVGQIDQPQHF.

Here the CDR3 reads CASSFDAAARSVYGYTF. In DNA, the CDR3 is TGTGCCAGCAGTTTCGATGCGGCGGCCAGGTCCGTCTATGGCTACACCTTC. The rearrangement joins TRBV28 to TRBJ1-2; the D is unclear. Germline CDR1 reads MDHEN; CDR2 reads SYDVKM. This CDR3 contains 17 residues. V gave up 3 bases and J gave up 4 bases, with 21 bases separating them.

The chain is built from TRBV7-9 and TRBJ2-1; 7 nucleotides align to TRBD2. Germline CDR1 and CDR2: SEHNR and FQNEAQ (reference sequence). The CDR3 consists of 15 residues. After removal of 3 bases from V and 6 bases from J, the junction contained 8 bases not matched to a gene. As DNA, the CDR3 is TGTGCCAGCAGCTTGTTCCTTTGGGGGGGCAATGAGCAGTTCTTC. This sequence encodes CASSLFLWGGNEQFF.

V is TRBV2 and J is TRBJ2-2; TRBD1 aligns across 8 bases. Looked up from germline, CDR1 is SNHLY and CDR2 is FYNNEI. With 7 bases clipped from V and 5 bases from J, the junction kept 3 bases outside the gene matches. The CDR3 is made up of 13 amino acids. The CDR3 DNA follows: TGTGCCAGCATGGACAGGGCGACCGGGGAGCTGTTTTTT. This translates into CASMDRATGELFF.

The rearrangement joins TRBV6-5 to TRBJ1-1; 7 bases match TRBD1. The CDR3 loop spans 13 amino acids. The germline gives CDR1 MNHEY, CDR2 SVGAGI. Germline trimming cut 2 bases from V and 8 bases from J; bases unmatched to any gene: 5. The CDR3 sequence is CASSYTRQGEAFF. The DNA of the CDR3 is TGTGCCAGCAGTTACACGAGACAGGGAGAAGCTTTCTTT.

The chain has TRBV18 and TRBJ2-1, with 9 bases that match TRBD1. With V trimmed by 3 bases and J by 5 bases, 5 bases remained unmatched. Germline loops: CDR1 KGHSH, CDR2 LQKENI. The CDR3 extends over 15 amino acids. CDR3 protein: CASSPSGQGNNEQFF. CDR3 nucleotide sequence: TGTGCCAGCTCACCCTCGGGACAGGGTAACAATGAGCAGTTCTTC.

V gene TRBV9 combines with J gene TRBJ2-5; TRBD2 matches 10 bases. Trimming cost V 4 bases and J 3 bases; bases outside gene matches: 3. The CDR3 contains 14 residues. Germline assignment: CDR1 SGDLS and CDR2 YYNGEE. The CDR3, as DNA: TGTGCCAGCAGCCCAGCGGGAGGGAAAGAGACCCAGTACTTC. Protein sequence: CASSPAGGKETQYF.

V and J are TRBV30 and TRBJ2-7; possibly TRBD1 or TRBD2 for D (5 bases each). V dropped 3 bases and J dropped 0 bases, with 12 bases sitting between them. CDR1 is GTSNPN and CDR2 is SVGIG in the germline V gene (reference sequence). This CDR3 comprises 14 residues. CDR3 coding DNA: TGTGCCTGGAGGGGACCCCATCTCTCCTACGAGCAGTACTTC. It codes for CAWRGPHLSYEQYF.

CDR3 bases: TGTGCCAGCAGGAGACTAGTATCGAATGAGCAGTTCTTC. The encoded protein is CASRRLVSNEQFF. The rearrangement joins TRBV5-5 to TRBJ2-1; a weak D match, TRBD2 (6 bases). This CDR3 spans 13 amino acids. CDR1 and CDR2 (germline): SGHKS, YYEKEE (reference sequence). The ends were cut back, 5 bases at V and 7 bases at J, with 13 bases in the middle. The whole variable domain, remainder taken from reference TRBV5-5 and TRBJ2-1, is DAGVTQSPTHLIKTRGQQVTLRCSPISGHKSVSWYQQVLGQGPQFIFQYYEKEERGRGNFPDRFSARQFPNYSSELNVNALLLGDSALYLCASRRLVSNEQFFGPGTRLTVL.

The genes are TRBV14 and TRBJ2-7; a possible D gene is TRBD1 (6 bases). V was clipped by 3 bases and J by 3 bases, with 15 bases between them. The CDR3 length is 15 residues. Germline CDR1 is SGHDN and CDR2 is FVKESK. The CDR3 protein is CASSQRQATIYEQYF. Here the CDR3 DNA reads TGTGCCAGCAGCCAGAGACAGGCCACCATCTACGAGCAGTACTTC. The complete variable domain, with remaining parts taken from reference TRBV14 and TRBJ2-7, reads EAGVTQFPSHSVIEKGQTVTLRCDPISGHDNLYWYRRVMGKEIKFLLHFVKESKQDESGMPNNRFLAERTGGTYSTLKVQPAELEDSGVYFCASSQRQATIYEQYFGPGTRLTVT.

The chain links TRBV4-3 to TRBJ2-2; 13 positions match TRBD2. J lost 6 bases, V lost 4 bases, and 8 bases had no gene match. Germline lookup yields CDR1 LGHNA and CDR2 YSLEER. The CDR3 loop spans 17 amino acids. Here the CDR3 reads CASSPVGLAGVSGELFF. CDR3 sequence (DNA): TGCGCCAGCAGCCCTGTCGGACTAGCGGGAGTTTCCGGGGAGCTGTTTTTT.

Of note for this clone: The junction departs from germline at one end; a sequencing error may be responsible. This chain uses TRBV19 with TRBJ1-4, with unresolved D. In germline, CDR1 is LNHDA, CDR2 SQIVND (reference sequence). The CDR3 consists of 17 residues. The CDR3 reads CASSMSGIIPTDEKLFF. CDR3 DNA: TGTGCCAGTAGTATGTCAGGTATCATTCCAACTGATGAAAAACTGTTTTTT. Filled out from reference TRBV19 and TRBJ1-4, the complete variable domain reads DGGITQSPKYLFRKEGQNVTLSCEQNLNHDAMYWYRQDPGQGLRLIYYSQIVNDFQKGDIAEGYSVSREKKESFPLTVTSAQKNPTAFYLCASSMSGIIPTDEKLFFGSGTQLSVL.

The J gene is TRBJ2-2, the V gene TRBV5-1; the D is unclear. Looked up from germline, CDR1 is SGHRS and CDR2 is YFSETQ. The ends were cut back, 0 bases at V and 0 bases at J, with 3 bases in the middle. The CDR3 contains 14 residues. CDR3 coding DNA: TGCGCCAGCAGCTTGGTAGCGAACACCGGGGAGCTGTTTTTT. Translation gives CASSLVANTGELFF. Variable domain in full (rest from reference TRBV5-1 and TRBJ2-2): KAGVTQTPRYLIKTRGQQVTLSCSPISGHRSVSWYQQTPGQGLQFLFEYFSETQRNKGNFPGRFSGRQFSNSRSEMNVSTLELGDSALYLCASSLVANTGELFFGEGSRLTVL.

The rearrangement joins TRBV2 to TRBJ2-2; tentative D call: TRBD2 (5 bases). V was trimmed by 8 bases and J by 2 bases, leaving 12 bases between them. This CDR3 spans 14 amino acids. Germline values: CDR1 SNHLY, CDR2 FYNNEI. CDR3 sequence reads: CASRGLLNTGELFF. Written as DNA, the CDR3 is TGTGCCAGCCGCGGACTCTTAAACACCGGGGAGCTGTTTTTT.

On this clone itself: Other DNA sequences in this sample translate to the same CDR3. The chain combines TRBV29-1 with TRBJ1-2, with D hard to call. The CDR3 spans 11 residues. The V end was cut by 6 bases, the J end by 4 bases, with 9 bases between. Germline CDR1 reads SQVTM; CDR2 reads ANQGSEA. The CDR3 spells CSVGEGYGYTF. The DNA for the CDR3 is TGCAGCGTCGGGGAGGGCTATGGCTACACCTTC. The full variable domain, rest sourced from reference TRBV29-1 and TRBJ1-2, is SAVISQKPSRDICQRGTSLTIQCQVDSQVTMMFWYRQQPGQSLTLIATANQGSEATYESGFVIDKFPISRPNLTFSTLTVSNMSPEDSSIYLCSVGEGYGYTFGSGTRLTVV.

The chain has TRBV13 and TRBJ2-7; weak D call: TRBD1 (6 bases). Germline CDR1 and CDR2: PRHDT and FYEKMQ (reference sequence). The CDR3 is 13 amino acids. The germline V and J ends were trimmed by 5 bases and 6 bases, with 14 bases remaining between them. The CDR3: CASSLLDSPEQYF. CDR3 in DNA: TGTGCCAGCAGCCTGCTGGACAGCCCCGAGCAGTACTTC.